The present TCR beta chain was sequenced within a study of blood T cell repertoires in COVID-19. Overall study context: Acute and convalescent COVID-19 specimens originated in the United States, Italy and Spain. Sources were T cells, B-cell-depleted T cells, or PBMCs; the material itself was cDNA or gDNA.

Recruitment covered 25 or so US areas and drew participants whose ages spanned 18 to 89 years. Authors' data handling: Reference gene primers were amplified, and this amplification served to estimate nucleated cell counts. TCRdb keeps only in-frame clones here, not all; method: immunoSEQ multiplex PCR. Clone size and the V and J calls come from that table; the DNA yielded D and trimming. The sample lists around 160,000 clones, 87% seen once, with roughly 4% in the top ten. The CDR3 contains 14 residues. Unmatched junction bases numbered 4, after V lost 4 bases and J lost 6 bases. Germline V lookup: CDR1 SEHNR, CDR2 FQNEAQ (reference sequence).

The sample taken for sequencing was PBMCs or T cells enriched from blood (not recorded which). V gene TRBV7-9 combines with J gene TRBJ1-5; TRBD1 matches at 9 bases. This TCR was recovered from a woman in her forties who had been exposed to COVID-19. CDR3 nucleotides: TGTGCCAGCAGCTGGGGGACAGGGAGTCAGCCCCAGCATTTT. It yields the protein CASSWGTGSQPQHF.